This entry features one T cell receptor beta chain sequence. Its antigen remains undetermined. Base quality data are lacking; no much larger clone is found one base away. In Seattle, one collaborating source enrolled patients while the infection was active and tracked those patients longitudinally over the course of disease. Each collaborating institution followed its own protocols to collect whole blood in K2EDTA tubes. Collaborator samples were shipped for TCRbeta analysis as frozen whole blood, isolated PBMCs, or DNA extracted from either sample type. These data belong to a study of blood T cell repertoires in COVID-19 (dated by TCRdb to 2018 to 2020). General notes on the study: The collaborator samples originated in the United States, Italy and Spain and spanned the acute and convalescent phases of COVID-19. Samples were obtained from the ongoing ImmuneRACE study (first 160 participants) and from 1,000 to 1,500 subjects provided by 6 global collaborators. The sample metadata nearly always contained a de-identified subject ID, COVID-19 status, age in years and sex. The repertoires were released in a freely available public database intended as a resource for research on the immune response to SARS-CoV-2. Deeply sampled blood TCRbeta repertoires from subjects exposed to, actively infected with, or recovered from COVID-19 were included in the dataset. The material from the prospective study consisted of cDNA or gDNA derived from T cells, B-cell-depleted T cells, or PBMCs. Where available, HLA class I and class II types were taken from metadata supplied by the sample provider and were not determined by assay-based typing. Broad study findings and their caveats: How much clinical and demographic metadata was included differed by source and by participant, and the metadata was provided uncurated.

The immunoSEQ Assay, a bias-controlled multiplex PCR, was used to amplify TCRbeta CDR3 regions from genomic DNA. On the authors' methods: Nucleated cell counts per sample were estimated from amplification of reference gene primers within the assay. Sequence reads were collapsed and filtered to measure the absolute abundance of every unique TCRbeta CDR3 rearrangement. Productive Simpson clonality was computed per sample as the square root of Simpson's diversity index over productive rearrangements. TCRdb's version of the immuneACCESS table is confined to in-frame rearrangements and falls short of the full clone set. An unresolved V gene accounts for under half of the shortfall where checked; the remainder is of unknown origin. That table is the source of V, J and clone size, and D and trimming were worked out from the DNA. For this sample there are about 180,000 clones; 80% to 85% appear just once. The ten largest make up 6% to 8% of the sample.

The sequencing input was peripheral blood. The receptor's source is a woman aged 70-85 years with COVID-19, enrolled during active disease.

The sequenced DNA is TGTGCCAGCAGCCCCGGGACAGGGGGCTACTATGGCTACACCTTC. Protein translation: CASSPGTGGYYGYTF. The V and J genes are TRBV28 and TRBJ1-2; 12 bases in between match TRBD1. V has 6 bases trimmed and J has 3 bases trimmed; junction bases matching no gene number 5. Taken from cysteine to phenylalanine, the CDR3 has 15 residues. The sequence is cut down to CDR3 DNA, 45 bases in frame from base 1. The germline V gene provides CDR1 MDHEN and CDR2 SYDVKM.